This T cell receptor (beta chain) was captured in a study of T cell responses to AZD1222 COVID-19 vaccine. Measured with immunoSEQ multiplex PCR; TCRdb has only the in-frame clones, and not every one. The data contain some 140,000 clones, around nine tenths of them singletons. Germline V gene data show CDR1 as SEHNR and CDR2 as FQNEAQ (reference sequence). The CDR3 totals 14 residues. Trimming left V 5 bases short and J 7 bases short, with 14 bases between. The receptor's source is an adult in good health. The chain recombines TRBV7-9 with TRBJ1-4; D gene ambiguous. This specimen consisted of peripheral blood, obtained on day 0 of AZD1222 vaccination. CDR3 bases: TGTGCCAGCAGCCTCCAGAGTAACTTTGAAAAACTGTTTTTT. This codes for CASSLQSNFEKLFF.